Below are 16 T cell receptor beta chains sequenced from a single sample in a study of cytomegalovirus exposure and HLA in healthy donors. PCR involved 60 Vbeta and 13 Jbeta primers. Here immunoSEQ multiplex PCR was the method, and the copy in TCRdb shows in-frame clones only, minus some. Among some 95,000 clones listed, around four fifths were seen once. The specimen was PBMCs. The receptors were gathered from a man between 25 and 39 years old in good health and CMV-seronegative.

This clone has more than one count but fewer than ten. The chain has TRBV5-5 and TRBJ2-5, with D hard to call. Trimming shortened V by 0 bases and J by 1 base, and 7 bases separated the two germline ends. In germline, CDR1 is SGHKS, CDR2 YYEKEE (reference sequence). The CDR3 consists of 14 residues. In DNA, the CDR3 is TGTGCCAGCAGCTTGGTGGGCAGCCAAGAGACCCAGTACTTC. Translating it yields CASSLVGSQETQYF.

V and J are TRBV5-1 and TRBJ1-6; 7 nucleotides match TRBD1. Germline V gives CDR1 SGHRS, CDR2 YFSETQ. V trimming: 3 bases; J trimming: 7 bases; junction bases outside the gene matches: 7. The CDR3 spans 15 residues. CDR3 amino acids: CASSSETGSNSPLHF. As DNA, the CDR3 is TGCGCCAGCAGCTCCGAGACAGGGTCAAATTCACCCCTCCACTTT.

The CDR3 DNA is TGTGCCAGCAGCTTTCCTTCAGGCGAGTCCCTCCACTTT. Translated: CASSFPSGESLHF. The chain is built from TRBV5-8 and TRBJ1-6; D gene ambiguous. The CDR3 has 13 amino acids. Germline V gene data show CDR1 as SGHTS and CDR2 as YDEGEE. The V and J ends lost 2 bases and 14 bases respectively, with 14 bases between them.

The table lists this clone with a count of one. CDR3: CASSPFSTARGTEAFF. In DNA, the CDR3 is TGTGCCAGCAGTCCCTTCAGCACAGCAAGGGGCACTGAAGCTTTCTTT. The chain employs TRBV27 and TRBJ1-1, with D possibly TRBD1 on 5 matching bases. The CDR3 is 16 amino acids. The germline gives CDR1 MNHEY, CDR2 SMNVEV (reference sequence). V was clipped by 5 bases and J by 4 bases, with 20 bases between them.

CDR3 DNA: TGTGCCACCGCGGGGAACTTTGCAACTAATGAAAAACTGTTTTTT. Translated: CATAGNFATNEKLFF. V and J are TRBV15 and TRBJ1-4; D not resolved. Between the trimmed V and J ends, which lost 8 bases and 0 bases, there was a span of 13 bases. CDR1 and CDR2 (germline): LNHNV, YYDKDF (reference sequence). The CDR3 contains 15 residues. The variable domain in full, with the rest retrieved from reference TRBV15 and TRBJ1-4, is DAMVIQNPRYQVTQFGKPVTLSCSQTLNHNVMYWYQQKSSQAPKLLFHYYDKDFNNEADTPDNFQSRRPNTSFCFLDIRSPGLGDTAMYLCATAGNFATNEKLFFGSGTQLSVL.

CDR3 sequence reads: CASRTDRGDGETQYF. DNA of the CDR3: TGTGCCAGCAGAACTGACAGGGGGGATGGGGAGACCCAGTACTTC. This chain joins TRBV4-2 and TRBJ2-5, with 9 nucleotides matching TRBD1. CDR3 length: 15 amino acids. The J segment lost 5 bases and the V segment lost 6 bases, leaving 10 bases of the junction unmatched. Germline V lookup: CDR1 LGHNA, CDR2 YNFKEQ.

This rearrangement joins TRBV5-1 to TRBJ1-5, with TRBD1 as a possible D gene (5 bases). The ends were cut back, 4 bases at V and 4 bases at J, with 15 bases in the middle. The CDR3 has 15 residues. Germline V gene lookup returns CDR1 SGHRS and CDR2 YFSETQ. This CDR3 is CASSQGVAANQPQHF. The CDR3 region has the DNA TGCGCCAGCAGCCAAGGGGTTGCGGCAAATCAGCCCCAGCATTTT. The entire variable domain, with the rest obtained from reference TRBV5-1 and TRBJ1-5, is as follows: KAGVTQTPRYLIKTRGQQVTLSCSPISGHRSVSWYQQTPGQGLQFLFEYFSETQRNKGNFPGRFSGRQFSNSRSEMNVSTLELGDSALYLCASSQGVAANQPQHFGDGTRLSIL.

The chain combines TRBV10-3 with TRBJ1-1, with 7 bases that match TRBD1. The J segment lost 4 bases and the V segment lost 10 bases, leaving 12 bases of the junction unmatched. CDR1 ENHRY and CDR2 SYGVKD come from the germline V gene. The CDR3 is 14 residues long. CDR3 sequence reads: CATSRDSVGTEAFF. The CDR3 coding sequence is TGTGCCACGTCCCGGGACAGCGTAGGCACTGAAGCTTTCTTT.

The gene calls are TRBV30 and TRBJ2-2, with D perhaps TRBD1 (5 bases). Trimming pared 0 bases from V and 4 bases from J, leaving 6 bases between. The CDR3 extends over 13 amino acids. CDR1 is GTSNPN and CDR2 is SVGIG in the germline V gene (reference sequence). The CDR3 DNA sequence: TGTGCCTGGAGTGTACAGGTCACCGGGGAGCTGTTTTTT. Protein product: CAWSVQVTGELFF.

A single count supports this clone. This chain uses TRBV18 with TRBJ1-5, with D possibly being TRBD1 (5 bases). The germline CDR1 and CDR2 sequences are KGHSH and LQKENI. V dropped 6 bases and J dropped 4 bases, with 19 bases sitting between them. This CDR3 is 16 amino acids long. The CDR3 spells CASSHNPTGGNQPQHF. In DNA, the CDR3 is TGTGCCAGCTCCCATAATCCTACCGGGGGTAATCAGCCCCAGCATTTT.

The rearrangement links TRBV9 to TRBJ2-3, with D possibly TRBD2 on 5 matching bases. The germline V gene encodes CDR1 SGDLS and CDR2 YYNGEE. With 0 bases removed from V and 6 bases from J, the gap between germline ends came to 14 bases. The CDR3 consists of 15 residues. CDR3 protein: CASSVEGEGGDTQYF. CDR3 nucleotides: TGTGCCAGCAGCGTAGAGGGAGAGGGTGGTGATACGCAGTATTTT.

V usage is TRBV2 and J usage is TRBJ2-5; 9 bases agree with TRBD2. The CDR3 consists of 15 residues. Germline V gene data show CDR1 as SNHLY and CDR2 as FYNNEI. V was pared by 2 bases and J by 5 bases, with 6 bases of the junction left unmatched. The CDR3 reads CASSEPRGGLETQYF. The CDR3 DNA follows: TGTGCCAGCAGTGAACCGCGGGGGGGCCTGGAGACCCAGTACTTC.

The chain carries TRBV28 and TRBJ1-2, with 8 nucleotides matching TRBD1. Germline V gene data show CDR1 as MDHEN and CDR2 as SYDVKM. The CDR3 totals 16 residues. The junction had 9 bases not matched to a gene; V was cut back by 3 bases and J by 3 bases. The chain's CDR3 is CASSFLQGARDYGYTF. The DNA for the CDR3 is TGTGCCAGCAGTTTTCTTCAGGGGGCTAGGGACTATGGCTACACCTTC.

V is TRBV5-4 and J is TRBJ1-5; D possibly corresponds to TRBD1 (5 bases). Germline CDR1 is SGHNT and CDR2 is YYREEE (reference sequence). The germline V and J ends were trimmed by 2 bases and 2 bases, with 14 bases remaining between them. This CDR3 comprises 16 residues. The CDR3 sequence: CASSFRGSGGNQPQHF. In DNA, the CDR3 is TGTGCCAGCAGCTTTCGGGGGTCGGGTGGCAATCAGCCCCAGCATTTT.

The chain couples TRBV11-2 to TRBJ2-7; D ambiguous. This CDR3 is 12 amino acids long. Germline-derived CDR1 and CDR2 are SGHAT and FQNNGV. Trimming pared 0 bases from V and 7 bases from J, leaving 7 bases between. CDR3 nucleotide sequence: TGTGCCAGCAGCTTAGAGTACAGTGAGCAGTACTTC. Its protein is CASSLEYSEQYF.

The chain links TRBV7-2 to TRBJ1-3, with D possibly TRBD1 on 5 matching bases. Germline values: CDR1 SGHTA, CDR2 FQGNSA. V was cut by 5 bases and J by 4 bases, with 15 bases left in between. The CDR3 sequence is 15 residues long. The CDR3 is CASSPIRVGGNTIYF. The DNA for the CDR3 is TGTGCCAGCAGCCCCATCAGGGTGGGAGGAAACACCATATATTTT.